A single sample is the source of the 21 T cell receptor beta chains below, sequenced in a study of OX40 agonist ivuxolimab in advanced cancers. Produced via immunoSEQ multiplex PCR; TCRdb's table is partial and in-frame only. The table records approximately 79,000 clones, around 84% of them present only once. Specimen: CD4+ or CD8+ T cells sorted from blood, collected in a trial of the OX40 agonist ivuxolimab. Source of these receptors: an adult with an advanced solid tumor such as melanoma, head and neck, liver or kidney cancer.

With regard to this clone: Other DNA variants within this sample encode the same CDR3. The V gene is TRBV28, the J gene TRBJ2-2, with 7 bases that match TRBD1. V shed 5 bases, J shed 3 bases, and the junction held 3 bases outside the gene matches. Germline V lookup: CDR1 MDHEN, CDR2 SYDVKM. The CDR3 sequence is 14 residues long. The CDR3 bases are TGTGCCAGCAGTCGACAGGGCGACACCGGGGAGCTGTTTTTT. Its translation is CASSRQGDTGELFF.

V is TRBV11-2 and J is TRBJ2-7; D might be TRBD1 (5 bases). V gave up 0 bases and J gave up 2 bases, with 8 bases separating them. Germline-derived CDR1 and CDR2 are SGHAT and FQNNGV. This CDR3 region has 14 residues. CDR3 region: CASSLEGQAYEQYV. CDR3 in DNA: TGTGCCAGCAGCTTAGAGGGGCAGGCCTACGAGCAGTACGTC.

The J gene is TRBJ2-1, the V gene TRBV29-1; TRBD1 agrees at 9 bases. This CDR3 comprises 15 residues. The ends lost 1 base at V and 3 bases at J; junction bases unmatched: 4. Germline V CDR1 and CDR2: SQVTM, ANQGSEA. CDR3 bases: TGCAGCGTTGAAGGAGGACAGGGGCACTACAATGAGCAGTTCTTC. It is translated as CSVEGGQGHYNEQFF.

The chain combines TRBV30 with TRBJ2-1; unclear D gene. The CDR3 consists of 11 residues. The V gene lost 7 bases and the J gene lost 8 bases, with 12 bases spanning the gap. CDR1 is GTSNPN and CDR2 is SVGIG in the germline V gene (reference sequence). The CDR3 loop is CASSLADEQFF. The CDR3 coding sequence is TGTGCCTCCTCGTTGGCGGATGAGCAGTTCTTC. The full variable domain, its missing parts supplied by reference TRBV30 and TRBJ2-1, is SQTIHQWPATLVQPVGSPLSLECTVEGTSNPNLYWYRQAAGRGLQLLFYSVGIGQISSEVPQNLSASRPQDRQFILSSKKLLLSDSGFYLCASSLADEQFFGPGTRLTVL.

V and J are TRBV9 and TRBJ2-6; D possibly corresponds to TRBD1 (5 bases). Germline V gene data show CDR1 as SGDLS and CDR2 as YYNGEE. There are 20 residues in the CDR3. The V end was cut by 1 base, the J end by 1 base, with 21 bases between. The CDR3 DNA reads TGTGCCAGCAGCGTAAGAGACAGATATAATAGTGCATCTGGGGCCAACGTCCTGACTTTC. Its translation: CASSVRDRYNSASGANVLTF.

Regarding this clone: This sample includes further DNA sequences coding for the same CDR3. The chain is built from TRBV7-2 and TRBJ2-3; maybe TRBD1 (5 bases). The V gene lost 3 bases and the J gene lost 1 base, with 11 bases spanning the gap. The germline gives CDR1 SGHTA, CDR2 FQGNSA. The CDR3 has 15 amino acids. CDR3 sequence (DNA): TGTGCCAGCAGCTTTCTTCAGGGCGGCACAGATACGCAGTATTTT. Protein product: CASSFLQGGTDTQYF.

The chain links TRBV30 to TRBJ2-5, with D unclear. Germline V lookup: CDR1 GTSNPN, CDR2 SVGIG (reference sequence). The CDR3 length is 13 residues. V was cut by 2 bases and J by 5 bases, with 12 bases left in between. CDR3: CAWSRRAKETQYF. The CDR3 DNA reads TGTGCCTGGAGTAGGCGTGCTAAGGAGACCCAGTACTTC.

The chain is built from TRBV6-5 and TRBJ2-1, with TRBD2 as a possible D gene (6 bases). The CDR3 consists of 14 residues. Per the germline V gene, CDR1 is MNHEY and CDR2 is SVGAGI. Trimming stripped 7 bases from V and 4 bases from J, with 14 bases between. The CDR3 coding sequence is TGTGCCAGCACTCGGGGGACGAGATACAATGAGCAGTTCTTC. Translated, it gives CASTRGTRYNEQFF.

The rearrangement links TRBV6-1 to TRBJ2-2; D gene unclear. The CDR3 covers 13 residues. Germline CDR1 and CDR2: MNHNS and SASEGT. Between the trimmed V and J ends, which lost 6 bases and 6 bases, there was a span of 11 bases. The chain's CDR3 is CASREIRAGELFF. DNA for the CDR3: TGTGCCAGCAGAGAGATTCGCGCCGGGGAGCTGTTTTTT.

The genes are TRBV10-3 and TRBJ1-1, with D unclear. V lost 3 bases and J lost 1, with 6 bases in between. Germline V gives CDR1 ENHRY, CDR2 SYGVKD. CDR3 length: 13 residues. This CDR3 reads CAISDTPNTEAFF. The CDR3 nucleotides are TGTGCCATCAGTGATACACCGAACACTGAAGCTTTCTTT.

This CDR3 is CASTHRPGQPFYEQYF. In nucleotides, the CDR3 is TGTGCCAGCACCCACCGGCCGGGACAGCCTTTCTACGAGCAGTACTTC. This chain uses TRBV11-2 with TRBJ2-7; 7 bases are shared with TRBD1. Germline CDR1 and CDR2: SGHAT and FQNNGV. Trimming removed 7 bases from V and 3 bases from J; junction bases left unmatched: 15. This CDR3 has 16 residues.

In nucleotides, the CDR3 is TGTGCCAGCAGCTCCATTTCGGTCCCAGGGAAATATGAAAAACTGTTTTTT. This sequence encodes CASSSISVPGKYEKLFF. The gene calls are TRBV7-6 and TRBJ1-4; tentative D call: TRBD1 (5 bases). V lost 4 bases and J lost 6, with 21 bases in between. CDR1 is SGHVS, CDR2 FNYEAQ, per germline. This CDR3 comprises 17 residues.

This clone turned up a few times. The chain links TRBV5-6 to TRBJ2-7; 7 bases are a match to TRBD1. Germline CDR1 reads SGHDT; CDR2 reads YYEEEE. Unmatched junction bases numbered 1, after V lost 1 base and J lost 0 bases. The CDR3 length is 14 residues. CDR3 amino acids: CASSLRDSSYEQYF. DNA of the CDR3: TGTGCCAGCAGCTTGAGGGACAGCTCCTACGAGCAGTACTTC.

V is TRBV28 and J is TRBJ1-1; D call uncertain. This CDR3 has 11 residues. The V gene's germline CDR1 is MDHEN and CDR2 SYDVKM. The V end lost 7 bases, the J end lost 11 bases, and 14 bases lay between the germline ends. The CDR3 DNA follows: TGTGCCAGCACCTTAGGAAATAAGGCTTTCTTT. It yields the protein CASTLGNKAFF.

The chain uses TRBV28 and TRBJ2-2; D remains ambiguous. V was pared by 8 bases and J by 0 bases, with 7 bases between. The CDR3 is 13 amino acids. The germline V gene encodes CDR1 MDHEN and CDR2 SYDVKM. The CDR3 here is CASQTSNTGELFF. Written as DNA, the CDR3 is TGTGCCAGCCAGACTTCGAACACCGGGGAGCTGTTTTTT.

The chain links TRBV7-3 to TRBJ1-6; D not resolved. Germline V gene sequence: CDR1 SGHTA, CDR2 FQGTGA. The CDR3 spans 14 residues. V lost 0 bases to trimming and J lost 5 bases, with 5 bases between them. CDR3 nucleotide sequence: TGTGCCAGCAGCTTAACAGCAAATAATTCACCCCTCCACTTT. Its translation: CASSLTANNSPLHF.

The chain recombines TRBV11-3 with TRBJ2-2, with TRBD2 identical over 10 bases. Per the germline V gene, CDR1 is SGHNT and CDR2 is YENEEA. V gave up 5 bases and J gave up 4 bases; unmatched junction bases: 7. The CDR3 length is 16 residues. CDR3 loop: CASSQAGGPFTGELFF. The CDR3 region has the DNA TGTGCCAGCAGCCAAGCGGGGGGGCCGTTCACCGGGGAGCTGTTTTTT.

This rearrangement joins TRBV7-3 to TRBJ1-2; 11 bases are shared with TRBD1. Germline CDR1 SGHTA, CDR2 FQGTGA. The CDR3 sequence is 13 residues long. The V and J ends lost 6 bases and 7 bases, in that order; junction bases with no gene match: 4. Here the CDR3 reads CASSPGQGGGYTF. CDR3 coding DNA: TGTGCCAGCAGTCCGGGACAGGGGGGTGGCTACACCTTC.

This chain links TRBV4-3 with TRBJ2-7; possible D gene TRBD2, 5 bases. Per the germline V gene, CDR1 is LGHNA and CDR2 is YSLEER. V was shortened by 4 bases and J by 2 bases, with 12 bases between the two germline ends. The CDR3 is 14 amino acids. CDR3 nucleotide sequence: TGCGCCAGCAGCCTTCAAGAGGGCCCCTACGAGCAGTACTTC. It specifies CASSLQEGPYEQYF.

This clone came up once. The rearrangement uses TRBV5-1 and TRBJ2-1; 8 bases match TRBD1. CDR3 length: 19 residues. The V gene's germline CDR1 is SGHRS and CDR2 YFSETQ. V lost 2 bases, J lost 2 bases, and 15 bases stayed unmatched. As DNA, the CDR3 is TGCGCCAGCAGCTTAGACAGGGGAGGCACTGGAGGCCCCTACAATGAGCAGTTCTTC. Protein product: CASSLDRGGTGGPYNEQFF.

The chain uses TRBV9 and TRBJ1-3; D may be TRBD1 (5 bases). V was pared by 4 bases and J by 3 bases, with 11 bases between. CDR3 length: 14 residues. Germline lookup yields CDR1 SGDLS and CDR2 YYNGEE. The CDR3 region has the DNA TGTGCCAGCAGCCTCAGGGAATATGGAAACACCATATATTTT. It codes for CASSLREYGNTIYF.